This T cell receptor beta chain appears in the sequencing data of a study of blood T cell repertoires in COVID-19 (dated by TCRdb to about 2020). For context, the study as a whole: Samples covering the acute and convalescent phases of COVID-19 were provided by collaborators in the United States, Italy and Spain. The prospective study material was composed of cDNA or gDNA derived from T cells, B-cell-depleted T cells, or PBMCs. Subjects who had been exposed to COVID-19, were actively infected with it, or had recovered from it provided the deeply sampled blood TCRbeta repertoires that made up the dataset. The repertoires were released in a freely available public database meant as a resource for research on the immune response to SARS-CoV-2. The samples were drawn from the first 160 participants of the ongoing ImmuneRACE study and from some 1,300 subjects provided by 6 global collaborators. The sample metadata nearly always contained a de-identified subject ID, COVID-19 status, age in years and sex. Where available, HLA class I and class II types were taken from metadata supplied by the sample provider and were not determined by assay-based typing. Summary of the overall study and its limitations: The amount of clinical and demographic metadata varied by source and participant and was provided uncurated.

The immunoSEQ Assay, a bias-controlled multiplex PCR, was used to amplify TCRbeta CDR3 regions from genomic DNA. Turning to the authors' computational methods: The number of nucleated cells in each sample was estimated by amplification of reference gene primers within the assay. Sequence reads were collapsed and filtered to measure the absolute abundance of every unique TCRbeta CDR3 rearrangement. For each sample, productive Simpson clonality was calculated as the square root of Simpson's diversity index across productive rearrangements. Imported from immuneACCESS, the table was reduced by TCRdb to in-frame sequences with V and J called. These copies leave out some clones; in studies compared against another copy, an unresolved V gene accounts for under half, and the cause of the remainder is not known. The DNA was the basis for D and trimming; V, J and clone size are from that table. This sample has under 130,000 clones in its table, and approximately 81% of those were observed once. The biggest ten clones account for approximately 40% of the sample.

Remarks on this clone: Its recognized antigen is unknown. It has no much larger one-base neighbor in the sample; base qualities were not kept.

The collaborating institutions used their own protocols to collect whole blood in K2EDTA tubes. For TCRbeta analysis, collaborators shipped samples as frozen whole blood, isolated PBMCs, or DNA extracted from either of those sample types. For CDR1 and CDR2, the germline V gene lists SGHRS and YFSETQ. Trimming accounts for 0 bases at V and 8 bases at J, while the number of junction bases matched to no gene is 12. Counted from cysteine to phenylalanine, this CDR3 has 16 amino acids. CDR3 DNA is the only sequence kept; it has 48 bases, read in frame from the first base. In this chain, TRBV5-1 is recombined with TRBJ1-2, with 8 central nucleotides matching TRBD1. The sequencing sample was made of peripheral blood. The receptor comes from a man older than 75 with acute or convalescent COVID-19. For the CDR3, the sequence is CASSLGPIGQGKGYTF. The nucleotide sequence reads TGCGCCAGCAGCTTGGGGCCGATAGGACAGGGTAAAGGCTACACCTTC.